The T cell receptor beta chain under discussion was sequenced for a study of neurological immune-mediated disorders. General observations from the study: Multiple sclerosis patients had less TCR clonal expansion than even healthy controls, unlike HTLV-1-associated myelopathy.

On this clonotype itself: The antigen is unknown.

Time point meaning: technical triplicate 3. TCRdb re-derived calls from the 5' RACE reads in MiXCR, one entry per CDR3 protein. The sample includes about 44,000 distinct CDR3 sequences, roughly 21% of them seen just once. The clonotype comes from a man in his sixties with HTLV-1-associated myelopathy (HAM/TSP). Sequenced: PBMCs.

CDR3: CASSWYTGVRTEAFF. In nucleotides, the CDR3 is TGCGCCAGCAGCTGGTATACAGGGGTCCGGACTGAAGCTTTCTTT. The chain uses TRBV5-1 and TRBJ1-1, with 7 bases matching TRBD1. V dropped 3 bases and J dropped 5; count of bases not matched to a gene: 10. Germline V lookup: CDR1 SGHRS, CDR2 YFSETQ. The CDR3 contains 15 residues.